These T cell receptor beta chains were read from a single sample in a study of HIV-infected patients and healthy controls. TCRdb processed the 5' RACE reads anew with MiXCR; each CDR3 protein has one entry. The sample yields around 64,000 distinct CDR3 sequences, about a sixth seen once. Sequenced: CD4+ T cells from blood. These receptors were taken from a human donor in good health. Both conserved end residues are part of each CDR3. The D gene is left open where the match is weak. Rows may omit the clone size; those that give it use once, few, many or a size class.

D	size	J	V	DNA	CDR3
.	.	TRBJ2-7	TRBV7-8	TGTGCCAGCAGCCCGAGTATTACCTACGAGCAGTACTTC	CASSPSITYEQYF
.	few	TRBJ2-3	TRBV5-4	TGTGCCAGCAGCTTGGAGCTCCTGGGGGATAGCACAGATACGCAGTATTTT	CASSLELLGDSTDTQYF
TRBD1	few	TRBJ1-1	TRBV5-1	TGCGCCAGCAGCTTGAGGGTGACAGGGACGGCCTTAAACACTGAAGCTTTCTTT	CASSLRVTGTALNTEAFF
TRBD1	many	TRBJ1-2	TRBV5-1	TGCGCCAGCAGCTTGACAGGGGGCTACGACTATGGCTACACCTTC	CASSLTGGYDYGYTF
TRBD1	.	TRBJ2-3	TRBV30	TGTGCCTACCAAACAGGGGGCAGAGATACGCAGTATTTT	CAYQTGGRDTQYF
.	few	TRBJ1-3	TRBV7-9	TGTGCCAGCAGCTTACCAGGGCTGAGAAGTCCCTCTGGAAACACCATATATTTT	CASSLPGLRSPSGNTIYF
.	.	TRBJ2-3	TRBV11-2	TGTGCCAGGAGCTTAGTAGAGGGTAGCACAGATACGCAGTATTTT	CARSLVEGSTDTQYF
.	many	TRBJ2-7	TRBV7-2	TGTGCCAGCAGCTTACAGGGCCACGAGCAGTACTTC	CASSLQGHEQYF
TRBD1	many	TRBJ1-1	TRBV5-1	TGCGCCAGCAGCTTCGCCCAGGGGGCCGGTGAAGCTTTCTTT	CASSFAQGAGEAFF
.	.	TRBJ2-1	TRBV7-9	TGTGCCAGCAGCTTAGCGGTTGGCTTCAATGAGCAGTTCTTC	CASSLAVGFNEQFF
TRBD1	.	TRBJ1-1	TRBV19	TGTGCCAGTAGTATTCAGGGGGCCCAAAATTGGGCTGAAGCTTTCTTT	CASSIQGAQNWAEAFF
TRBD1	.	TRBJ2-1	TRBV11-3	TGTGCCAGCAGCCCCCGGGACAGGGAGGACAATGAGCAGTTCTTC	CASSPRDREDNEQFF
.	.	TRBJ1-1	TRBV12-3/TRBV12-4	TGTGCCAGCACCCCCCCCGGGTCGAGGGCGGCTTTCTTT	CASTPPGSRAAFF
TRBD2	.	TRBJ2-2	TRBV5-4	TGTGCCAGCAGCTTTGGTGGACTAGCGGCAGTCGGGGAGCTGTTTTTT	CASSFGGLAAVGELFF
.	few	TRBJ1-2	TRBV19	TGTGCCAGTAGCGGCAGATATGGCTACACCTTC	CASSGRYGYTF
.	.	TRBJ2-1	TRBV10-3	TGTGCCATCACTCGGGACTTACCCATCGAGCAGTTCTTC	CAITRDLPIEQFF
.	.	TRBJ1-4	TRBV29-1	TGCAGTGGCGGACGGTCTAATGAAAAACTGTTTTTT	CSGGRSNEKLFF
.	.	TRBJ1-5	TRBV9	TGTGCCCATCGTACGGGGGGTCAGCCCCAGCATTTT	CAHRTGGQPQHF
.	many	TRBJ1-2	TRBV25-1	TGTGCCAGCAGTTTTGGGGGCCGGTATGGCTACACCTTC	CASSFGGRYGYTF
TRBD2	.	TRBJ2-2	TRBV20-1	TGCAGTGCCTTAGACCCCCAGCGGGGGCCCGGGGAGCTGTTTTTT	CSALDPQRGPGELFF
.	.	TRBJ1-6	TRBV29-1	TGCAGCGTCCAAGGGGCCCAAAATTCACCCCTCCACTTT	CSVQGAQNSPLHF
TRBD1	.	TRBJ1-1	TRBV6-5	TGTGCCAGCAGTTTTAGACAGGGCACTGAAGCTTTCTTT	CASSFRQGTEAFF
TRBD1	.	TRBJ2-7	TRBV2	TGTGCCAGCAGGACAGGGGGAGACTACGAGCAGTACTTC	CASRTGGDYEQYF
.	few	TRBJ2-5	TRBV6-6	TGTGCCAGCAGTTACGAAGGACGGGTGACCCAGTACTTC	CASSYEGRVTQYF
.	.	TRBJ1-1	TRBV5-1	TGCGCCAGCAGGGAGGGGCAGGGAGGCACTGAAGCTTTCTTT	CASREGQGGTEAFF
.	.	TRBJ2-2	TRBV5-4	TGTGCCAGCAGCTTACGGACGGACGGCGGGGAGCTGTTTTTT	CASSLRTDGGELFF
.	many	TRBJ1-5	TRBV21-1	TGTGCCAGCAGTAATAAGCCCCAGCATTTT	CASSNKPQHF
.	few	TRBJ1-2	TRBV11-2	TGTGCCAGCAGCTTAGTTGTCCCCTATGGCTACACCTTC	CASSLVVPYGYTF
.	few	TRBJ1-6	TRBV6-1	TGTGCCAGCAGGCCCCTGAGATCCTATAATTCACCCCTCCACTTT	CASRPLRSYNSPLHF
.	many	TRBJ2-3	TRBV14	TGTGCCAGCAGCCAAGAGGTCCGCACCCACACAGATACGCAGTATTTT	CASSQEVRTHTDTQYF
.	.	TRBJ2-4	TRBV2	TGTGCCAGCAGTGAAAGGGAGTTTCTGGGGGAAAACATTCAGTACTTC	CASSEREFLGENIQYF
.	few	TRBJ1-3	TRBV4-3	TGCGCCAGCAGTCCAGTGGGGACTGTGCCGGGTGACACCATATATTTT	CASSPVGTVPGDTIYF
.	few	TRBJ2-5	TRBV7-9	TGTGCCAGCAGCTTTATCGGGTCCCAAGAGACCCAGTACTTC	CASSFIGSQETQYF
.	many	TRBJ1-5	TRBV2	TGTGCCAGCAGTGCTCCGGGACGAAGAAGCAATCAGCCCCAGCATTTT	CASSAPGRRSNQPQHF
.	.	TRBJ2-3	TRBV5-1	TGCGCCAGCAGCAGCACCTTCACAGATACGCAGTATTTT	CASSSTFTDTQYF
.	.	TRBJ1-5	TRBV5-6	TGTGCCAGCAGCTTGTACGGGATCCATCAGCCCCAGCATTTT	CASSLYGIHQPQHF
.	.	TRBJ1-2	TRBV29-1	TGCAGCGTTGAGCCTGGACAGCCCTATGGCTACACCTTC	CSVEPGQPYGYTF
.	few	TRBJ2-3	TRBV25-1	TGTGCCAGCAGTGAAGGGGGCAGGAGAACAGATACGCAGTATTTT	CASSEGGRRTDTQYF
.	.	TRBJ2-1	TRBV12-3/TRBV12-4	TGTGCCAGCTTTTTCGCCGGGGGAAGCTCCTACAATGAGCAGTTCTTC	CASFFAGGSSYNEQFF
.	.	TRBJ2-3	TRBV6-5	TGTGCCAGCAGTTACTCGAGAGGAGCTAATACGCAGTATTTT	CASSYSRGANTQYF
TRBD1	.	TRBJ1-5	TRBV2	TGTGCCAGCAGTGGAGAGACAGGGAGAACTCCCCAGCATTTT	CASSGETGRTPQHF
.	few	TRBJ1-6	TRBV6-5	TGTGCCAGCAGTCTTGGAACCTTCCGGGGACCCCTCCACTTT	CASSLGTFRGPLHF
.	.	TRBJ2-3	TRBV6-5	TGTGCCAGCAGTTACTCGAATGGGGGCAGAGATACGCAGTATTTT	CASSYSNGGRDTQYF
.	.	TRBJ2-1	TRBV24-1	TGTGCCACCAGTGACCCGCGGACAGTTTACAATGAGCAGTTCTTC	CATSDPRTVYNEQFF
TRBD2	.	TRBJ2-1	TRBV10-3	TGTGCCATCAGTGAGTCGTTTGGGACTAGCGGTTTGGGCAATGAGCAGTTCTTC	CAISESFGTSGLGNEQFF